The next 9 T cell receptor beta chains were all read from a single sample in a study of molecular identifiers for immune sequencing clone quantification (dated by TCRdb to the late 2010s). The library was produced with PCR. The sequencer listed for this sample is Illumina HiSeq 4000. TCRdb reworked the public reads: Q25 trimming with fastp, MiXCR clone assembly, productive beta chains retained. Every entry covers one CDR3 protein and lists the most common genes and DNA from its rows. The sample has some 650,000 distinct CDR3 sequences on record, less than 20% of them singletons. Together, the top ten hold 0.7% to 1% of the sample. The sequencing sample was made of naive CD8+ T cells from blood, with Jurkat cell RNA spiked in. The sample's cell subset or site, from its label and the paper: FACS-sorted CD8+CD4-CCR7+CD45RA+ naive T cells. Source of these receptors: a human donor in good health. Some libraries in this study had Jurkat cell RNA spiked in.

As for this clonotype: In this CDR3 the conserved last residue, phenylalanine or tryptophan, is missing, so a read error is likely. The chain links TRBV9 to TRBJ2-1; 8 nucleotides agree with TRBD2. With V trimmed by 4 bases and J by 7 bases, 10 bases remained unmatched. The CDR3 is 15 residues long. Germline CDR1 and CDR2: SGDLS and YYNGEE. The CDR3 protein is CASSIGGGSGNEQFL. CDR3 DNA sequence: TGTGCCAGCAGCATCGGGGGGGGGTCGGGAAATGAGCAGTTCCTC.

At least ten counts were recorded for this clonotype. J is TRBJ2-2 and V is TRBV28; D may correspond to TRBD1 or TRBD2 (6 bases each). Trimming stripped 2 bases from V and 4 bases from J, with 11 bases between. This CDR3 is built from 15 residues. CDR1 MDHEN and CDR2 SYDVKM come from the germline V gene. This chain's CDR3 is CASSLVEGGTGELFF. The CDR3 nucleotides are TGTGCCAGCAGTTTAGTGGAGGGGGGCACCGGGGAGCTGTTTTTT. The full variable domain, in which reference TRBV28 and TRBJ2-2 provide the parts outside the CDR3, is DVKVTQSSRYLVKRTGEKVFLECVQDMDHENMFWYRQDPGLGLRLIYFSYDVKMKEKGDIPEGYSVSREKKERFSLILESASTNQTSMYLCASSLVEGGTGELFFGEGSRLTVL.

Regarding this clonotype: A much bigger clone sits one base away, suggesting this may be a read error. This rearrangement joins TRBV3-1 to TRBJ1-5; 8 bases fit TRBD1. Per the germline V gene, CDR1 is LGHDT and CDR2 is YNNKEL (reference sequence). The length of the CDR3 is 15 residues. CDR3 protein: CASSAGTGGNRPQHF. The CDR3 coding sequence is TGTGCCAGCTCCGCAGGGACAGGTGGCAATCGGCCCCAGCATTTT.

The chain couples TRBV7-9 to TRBJ2-7, with 8 bases lining up with TRBD1. This CDR3 has 15 amino acids. The germline V gene encodes CDR1 SEHNR and CDR2 FQNEAQ (reference sequence). V gave up 4 bases and J gave up 1 base; unmatched junction bases: 6. DNA for the CDR3: TGTGCCAGCAGCTCCTTGACAGGGGAGTCCTACGAGCAGTACTTC. Translated: CASSSLTGESYEQYF.

Worth noting for this clonotype: A much larger clone lies one base from this, so it may be a read error. J is TRBJ2-5 and V is TRBV20-1; D is uncertain. Germline CDR1 is DFQATT and CDR2 is SNEGSKA (reference sequence). This CDR3 is built from 14 residues. The CDR3 region is CNASVNKFQETQYF. CDR3 nucleotide sequence: TGCAATGCTAGTGTCAATAAGTTCCAAGAGACCCAGTACTTC.

This clonotype has a count of ten or more. J is TRBJ2-7 and V is TRBV30, with 14 nucleotides matching TRBD2. Losses at the gene ends were 1 base for V and 6 bases for J; bases not matched to a gene: 5. Germline V gene data show CDR1 as GTSNPN and CDR2 as SVGIG (reference sequence). The CDR3 is 15 amino acids. CDR3 amino acids: CAWSERLAGGTEQYF. The CDR3 coding sequence is TGTGCCTGGAGTGAACGACTAGCGGGAGGGACCGAGCAGTACTTC.

A word on this clonotype: This clone may be a read error of a much larger clone one base away. CDR3 in amino acids: CASSLVAQSLYGYTF. The CDR3 coding sequence is TGTGCCAGCAGCTTAGTGGCCCAGAGCCTCTATGGCTACACCTTC. V gene TRBV7-9 combines with J gene TRBJ1-2; no reliable D call. Germline V gives CDR1 SEHNR, CDR2 FQNEAQ (reference sequence). The CDR3 is 15 residues long. V lost 1 base to trimming and J lost 4 bases, with 13 bases between them.

This clonotype was seen ten or more times. The chain couples TRBV6-5 to TRBJ2-5; D unclear. Germline assignment: CDR1 MNHEY and CDR2 SVGAGI. Between the trimmed V and J ends, which lost 0 bases and 5 bases, there was a span of 10 bases. This CDR3 comprises 14 residues. The CDR3 spells CASSYSSVKETQYF. The CDR3 DNA is TGTGCCAGCAGTTACTCGAGCGTCAAGGAGACCCAGTACTTC.

Details on this clonotype: A clone one base away is much larger, so this may be a read error. DNA of the CDR3: TGTGCCACCGGCAGACCTCCCGAATCCGGGGCGACCTACAATGAGCAGTTCTTC. Residues: CATGRPPESGATYNEQFF. V gene TRBV15 combines with J gene TRBJ2-1, with D perhaps assigned TRBD1 or TRBD2 (5 bases each). Germline V gene sequence: CDR1 LNHNV, CDR2 YYDKDF (reference sequence). The CDR3 loop spans 18 amino acids.